Sequencing of this T cell receptor beta chain was carried out in a study of T cell responses to AZD1222 COVID-19 vaccine (dated by TCRdb to the early 2020s). About the investigation overall: AZD1222 recipients whose second dose came at about 4 weeks and those whose second dose came at about 12 weeks were combined into one group, since spike-specific TCR depth and breadth did not differ between the two schedules. Trial participants were enrolled into age subgroups of 18-55, 56-69 and 70-plus years, which contained around 150, 29 and 61 TCR-sequenced participants, respectively. TCR sequencing was performed for 230 to 250 trial participants, of whom around 200 were given two doses of AZD1222 and roughly 25 were given two doses of MenACWY control vaccine.

The CDR3 regions of human TCRbeta chains were subjected to immunosequencing. Processing in the source paper ran as follows. Repertoire TCRs were matched against a reference library of SARS-CoV-2-specific TCRs generated with the MIRA antigen-specificity platform. Breadth was defined as the fraction of unique TCRs that were SARS-CoV-2-associated, and depth was defined as the fraction of total T cells that were SARS-CoV-2-associated. Using the MIRA data, every spike-specific TCR was mapped to the spike region that the TCR reacted to and assigned to either a CD4 or a CD8 class. Log10-transformed breadth and depth values were compared by one-way ANOVA with Sidak's multiple comparisons tests. TCRdb stores this immuneACCESS table with in-frame sequences only. Part of the clones is absent; in the studies checked, under half of the shortfall reflects unresolved V genes, and no reason is known for the rest. V and J calls and clone size are given by that table; D and trimming were obtained from the DNA. Present in this sample are some 110,000 clones, more than 65% of which were seen just once. Clones ranked in the top ten supply roughly 9.5% of the sample.

Relative to germline, V is missing 5 bases and J is missing 3 bases, with 8 bases of the junction outside any gene match. The CDR3 runs 15 amino acids, cysteine and phenylalanine included. Only the CDR3 DNA is retained, 45 bases long and in frame from the first base. CDR1 and CDR2, per the germline V gene (reference sequence), are MNHEY and SMNVEV. This clone occurred once. Its antigen remains undetermined. Per-nucleotide qualities are absent, and no much larger clonotype sits a single base away. Interpreted using the paper, the time point label stands for: baseline before first vaccination. The vaccinee samples were drawn from two UK trials, COV001 and COV002, one of which was a single-blind randomized controlled phase 2/3 trial testing AZD1222 (ChAdOx1 nCoV-19) in healthy adults. For TCRbeta chain sequencing, PBMC samples were collected from trial participants at day 0 and at day 28 after the second dose.

Study-wide findings and limitations: The whole spike protein was spanned by vaccine-associated CD4 TCRs, and dominant responses were seen in regions 160-218 and 743-854. Only five to seven AZD1222 recipients were SARS-CoV-2 seropositive at baseline, limiting conclusions about previously exposed vaccinees. Because no day 14 peak-response samples were available, repertoires were characterized only after the peak T cell response. Participants were mostly white British, with more females than males. The authors suggested clonal diversity may have been underestimated. The 56-69-year group was small, and its depth increase did not reach significance, likely because of low power. After two AZD1222 doses, spike-specific TCR breadth and depth were significantly higher than at day 0 and than in MenACWY recipients. Epitopes outside the regions mutated in the B.1.351 and B.1.1.7 variants were reportedly recognized by nearly half of the unique spike-specific TCRs.

Recombination connected TRBV27 to TRBJ2-7; TRBD2 fits 9 bases in the junction. This TCR was recovered from an adult in good health. The input for sequencing was peripheral blood, taken on day 0 of AZD1222 vaccination. The CDR3 is CASSRGAGGLYEQYF. The nucleotide sequence is TGTGCCAGCAGTAGGGGAGCGGGAGGCCTCTACGAGCAGTACTTC.